What follows are 30 T cell receptor beta chains derived from one specimen sequenced in a study of blood T cell repertoires in COVID-19. The repertoire was sequenced with immunoSEQ multiplex PCR; TCRdb's copy has only in-frame clones and lacks some. This sample carries around 160,000 clones, roughly 81% of them seen once, and the ten largest clones take approximately 8.4%. Sequenced material: peripheral blood. The receptors originated from a human donor with acute or convalescent COVID-19. The donor label of this sample is uncertain.

This clone was found once. V is TRBV19 and J is TRBJ1-2, with 7 bases matching TRBD1. V trimming: 7 bases; J trimming: 1 base; junction bases outside the gene matches: 9. CDR1 is LNHDA and CDR2 is SQIVND in the germline V gene (reference sequence). This CDR3 contains 15 residues. The CDR3 sequence: CASNPPGQNNYGYTF. The CDR3 DNA reads as TGTGCCAGTAATCCTCCGGGACAGAATAACTATGGCTACACCTTC.

V usage is TRBV7-9 and J usage is TRBJ2-7; weak D call: TRBD1 (5 bases). Between the trimmed V and J ends, which lost 5 bases and 2 bases, there was a span of 10 bases. The germline V gene encodes CDR1 SEHNR and CDR2 FQNEAQ (reference sequence). The CDR3 totals 13 residues. The CDR3 DNA reads TGTGCCAGCAGCCAGGGATGGCCCTACGAGCAGTACTTC. As protein: CASSQGWPYEQYF.

This clone has ten or more counts. The chain recombines TRBV2 with TRBJ2-4, with TRBD2 as a possible D gene (6 bases). Looked up from germline, CDR1 is SNHLY and CDR2 is FYNNEI. This CDR3 has 19 residues. The V end was cut by 1 base, the J end by 3 bases, with 22 bases between. CDR3: CASSEESIRASEFKNIQYF. CDR3 sequence (DNA): TGTGCCAGCAGTGAAGAGAGTATTAGGGCTAGCGAGTTCAAAAACATTCAGTACTTC.

This chain uses TRBV2 with TRBJ1-2; tentative D call: TRBD1 (5 bases). The CDR3 extends over 13 amino acids. CDR1 SNHLY and CDR2 FYNNEI come from the germline V gene. The V end was cut by 7 bases, the J end by 4 bases, with 13 bases between. The chain's CDR3 is CASKAGHLYGYTF. The DNA of the CDR3 is TGTGCCAGCAAGGCAGGGCACCTCTATGGCTACACCTTC.

This chain links TRBV6-2 or TRBV6-3 with TRBJ1-1; TRBD1 might be the D (6 bases). Germline CDR1 and CDR2: MNHEY and SVGEGT. This CDR3 is built from 16 residues. The V gene lost 0 bases and the J gene lost 4 bases, with 15 bases spanning the gap. The CDR3 DNA sequence: TGTGCCAGCAGTTACTCCCGGGACAAAGTAGGCACTGAAGCTTTCTTT. Translating gives CASSYSRDKVGTEAFF.

This sequence joins TRBV6-5 and TRBJ1-1; D remains unclear. Trimming left V 2 bases short and J 3 bases short, with 10 bases between. The CDR3 length is 14 residues. Germline assignment: CDR1 MNHEY and CDR2 SVGAGI. For the CDR3, the DNA is TGTGCCAGCAGTTACAGCCTGATGGACACTGAAGCTTTCTTT. It codes for CASSYSLMDTEAFF.

The chain carries TRBV6-5 and TRBJ1-6, with TRBD1 matching over 8 bases. V lost 11 bases and J lost 10; bases outside the gene matches: 10. This CDR3 is 13 amino acids long. Germline CDR1 reads MNHEY; CDR2 reads SVGAGI. CDR3 region: CAGGQGVRSPLHF. The CDR3 DNA follows: TGTGCCGGAGGACAGGGAGTAAGGTCACCCCTCCACTTT.

The chain carries TRBV5-1 and TRBJ1-1; D might be TRBD1 (5 bases). Trimming took 1 base from V and 4 from J, leaving 8 bases between them. The CDR3 is 13 residues long. The germline V gene encodes CDR1 SGHRS and CDR2 YFSETQ. The CDR3 nucleotides are TGCGCCAGCAGCTTGTTTGACAGCACTGAAGCTTTCTTT. Its protein is CASSLFDSTEAFF.

In its sample, this clone was seen once. J is TRBJ2-1 and V is TRBV10-3; no clear D. Germline lookup yields CDR1 ENHRY and CDR2 SYGVKD. The CDR3 length is 16 residues. V was pared by 0 bases and J by 0 bases, with 9 bases between. CDR3 sequence: CAISESPTSSYNEQFF. CDR3 coding DNA: TGTGCCATCAGTGAGTCTCCTACGAGCTCCTACAATGAGCAGTTCTTC.

The V call is TRBV14, the J call TRBJ2-1; no clear D gene. This CDR3 region has 14 residues. V lost 5 bases, J lost 3 bases, and 11 bases lay in between. Germline V gene data show CDR1 as SGHDN and CDR2 as FVKESK. The CDR3: CASSVLTNYNEQFF. The CDR3 DNA follows: TGTGCCAGCAGCGTCCTAACTAACTACAATGAGCAGTTCTTC.

The CDR3, as DNA: TGTGCCAGCAGTTACGGGGCGCCCTCTGAAGCTTTCTTT. This translates into CASSYGAPSEAFF. This chain joins TRBV6-5 and TRBJ1-1; D is perhaps TRBD1 (5 bases). The germline CDR1 and CDR2 sequences are MNHEY and SVGAGI. Between the trimmed V and J ends, which lost 2 bases and 6 bases, there was a span of 10 bases. The CDR3 runs 13 residues.

The J gene is TRBJ2-5, the V gene TRBV29-1; D may be TRBD1 (6 bases). The CDR3 length is 12 residues. The V end lost 8 bases, the J end lost 5 bases, and 15 bases lay between the germline ends. Per germline, CDR1 SQVTM and CDR2 ANQGSEA. The CDR3 region is CSTRGRDETQYF. The CDR3 nucleotides are TGCAGCACCAGGGGACGGGACGAGACCCAGTACTTC.

The chain employs TRBV6-5 and TRBJ1-1; a possible D gene is TRBD1 (5 bases). The CDR3 extends over 14 amino acids. V shed 7 bases and J shed 6 bases, with 18 bases lying between them. The germline V gene encodes CDR1 MNHEY and CDR2 SVGAGI. CDR3 protein: CASTLTGTGAEAFF. DNA for the CDR3: TGTGCCAGCACCCTAACAGGAACGGGTGCTGAAGCTTTCTTT.

The gene calls are TRBV15 and TRBJ1-5; tentative D call: TRBD1 (5 bases). Between the trimmed V and J ends, which lost 0 bases and 4 bases, there was a span of 10 bases. This CDR3 comprises 15 residues. Germline CDR1 reads LNHNV; CDR2 reads YYDKDF (reference sequence). CDR3 sequence: CATSRDKGFNQPQHF. The CDR3 DNA sequence: TGTGCCACCAGCAGAGATAAGGGGTTTAATCAGCCCCAGCATTTT.

This clone has only one observation. The rearrangement joins TRBV6-2 or TRBV6-3 to TRBJ2-2; D gene uncertain. Germline V lookup: CDR1 MNHEY, CDR2 SVGEGT. This CDR3 region has 17 residues. V dropped 0 bases and J dropped 1 base, with 12 bases sitting between them. The CDR3 nucleotides are TGTGCCAGCAGTTACTCGGAAGCGATAGGGAACACCGGGGAGCTGTTTTTT. The encoded protein is CASSYSEAIGNTGELFF.

The CDR3 bases are TGTGCCAGCAGCTACGGGACTAGCGTGGGGACAGATACGCAGTATTTT. Protein product: CASSYGTSVGTDTQYF. The chain has TRBV7-8 and TRBJ2-3, with 10 bases aligning to TRBD2. This CDR3 region has 16 residues. CDR1 SGHVS and CDR2 FQNEAQ come from the germline V gene. The V gene end was trimmed by 4 bases and the J gene end by 3 bases; junction bases not matched to a gene: 7.

J is TRBJ2-3 and V is TRBV5-5; 7 bases align to TRBD2. Germline assignment: CDR1 SGHKS and CDR2 YYEKEE (reference sequence). J lost 4 bases, V lost 4 bases, and 9 bases had no gene match. This CDR3 spans 15 amino acids. Written as DNA, the CDR3 is TGTGCCAGCAGCCACCGGGACTACCCCGCAGATACGCAGTATTTT. This codes for CASSHRDYPADTQYF.

CDR3 residues: CASSPGGGHEQFF. The CDR3 nucleotides read TGTGCCAGCAGCCCAGGCGGGGGGCATGAGCAGTTCTTC. The V and J genes are TRBV9 and TRBJ2-1, with 8 bases aligning to TRBD2. CDR1 is SGDLS, CDR2 YYNGEE, per germline. V gave up 4 bases and J gave up 8 bases; unmatched junction bases: 5. There are 13 residues in the CDR3.

This clone was recorded at least ten times. The genes are TRBV7-9 and TRBJ1-1; 7 nucleotides align to TRBD1. The trim removed 5 bases at V and 8 bases at J, leaving 11 bases unmatched. This CDR3 comprises 14 residues. CDR1 SEHNR and CDR2 FQNEAQ come from the germline V gene (reference sequence). This CDR3 reads CASSLDRVPPEAFF. The CDR3, as DNA: TGTGCCAGCAGCCTCGACAGGGTACCACCCGAAGCTTTCTTT.

The chain joins TRBV7-3 to TRBJ2-2; 7 nucleotides match TRBD1. The CDR3 length is 15 residues. V gave up 4 bases and J gave up 5 bases; unmatched junction bases: 7. Germline CDR1 SGHTA, CDR2 FQGTGA. The CDR3, as DNA: TGTGCCAGCAGCTGGGACAGCCCAGGGACCGGGGAGCTGTTTTTT. This codes for CASSWDSPGTGELFF.

The chain couples TRBV7-8 to TRBJ1-6; 8 nucleotides align to TRBD1. The ends lost 4 bases at V and 3 bases at J; junction bases unmatched: 8. This CDR3 contains 17 residues. Germline CDR1 is SGHVS and CDR2 is FQNEAQ. The chain's CDR3 is CASSSSGGRFYNSPLHF. The CDR3 DNA follows: TGTGCCAGCAGCTCCTCAGGGGGCCGGTTCTATAATTCACCCCTCCACTTT.

This clone came up once. The chain links TRBV5-5 to TRBJ1-6, with D possibly TRBD1 on 5 matching bases. Trimming shortened V by 4 bases and J by 7 bases, and 12 bases separated the two germline ends. Germline values: CDR1 SGHKS, CDR2 YYEKEE (reference sequence). This CDR3 region has 14 residues. CDR3 loop: CASSPGGVNSPLHF. The CDR3 DNA is TGTGCCAGCAGCCCCGGAGGGGTAAATTCACCCCTCCACTTT.

This clone was seen more than once but under ten times. This chain links TRBV29-1 with TRBJ1-2; D may be TRBD1 (6 bases). Germline lookup yields CDR1 SQVTM and CDR2 ANQGSEA. The V end was cut by 3 bases, the J end by 2 bases, with 10 bases between. The CDR3 loop spans 13 amino acids. The CDR3 reads CSVDNRANYGYTF. CDR3 nucleotide sequence: TGCAGCGTTGATAACAGGGCAAACTATGGCTACACCTTC.

V gene TRBV19 combines with J gene TRBJ2-7, with 9 bases identical to TRBD1. V trimming: 4 bases; J trimming: 2 bases; junction bases outside the gene matches: 3. Germline CDR1 and CDR2: LNHDA and SQIVND (reference sequence). The CDR3 is made up of 14 amino acids. The CDR3 here is CASSTGQGPYEQYF. The CDR3 DNA reads TGTGCCAGTAGTACTGGACAGGGGCCCTACGAGCAGTACTTC.

A few counts support this clone. V is TRBV7-2 and J is TRBJ1-5, with TRBD1 as a possible D gene (5 bases). The CDR3 has 15 residues. The germline V and J ends were trimmed by 5 bases and 2 bases, with 13 bases remaining between them. From germline, CDR1 is SGHTA and CDR2 FQGNSA. DNA of the CDR3: TGTGCCAGCAGCCTTAGGGGTGCAGGCAATCAGCCCCAGCATTTT. Translated: CASSLRGAGNQPQHF. The complete variable domain, with remaining parts taken from reference TRBV7-2 and TRBJ1-5, reads GAGVSQSPSNKVTEKGKDVELRCDPISGHTALYWYRQSLGQGLEFLIYFQGNSAPDKSGLPSDRFSAERTGGSVSTLTIQRTQQEDSAVYLCASSLRGAGNQPQHFGDGTRLSIL.

The V call is TRBV2, the J call TRBJ2-1; 7 nucleotides agree with TRBD1. The V gene's germline CDR1 is SNHLY and CDR2 FYNNEI. With V trimmed by 5 bases and J by 0 bases, 4 bases remained unmatched. This CDR3 is built from 15 residues. CDR3 sequence: CASSFTGASYNEQFF. The DNA for the CDR3 is TGTGCCAGCAGTTTTACAGGGGCCTCCTACAATGAGCAGTTCTTC. Full variable domain (remainder filled in from reference TRBV2 and TRBJ2-1): EPEVTQTPSHQVTQMGQEVILRCVPISNHLYFYWYRQILGQKVEFLVSFYNNEISEKSEIFDDQFSVERPDGSNFTLKIRSTKLEDSAMYFCASSFTGASYNEQFFGPGTRLTVL.

V gene TRBV7-6 combines with J gene TRBJ1-1, with TRBD1 matching 11 bases. Trimming cost V 1 base and J 4 bases; bases outside gene matches: 2. CDR3 length: 15 residues. Germline V lookup: CDR1 SGHVS, CDR2 FNYEAQ. Written as DNA, the CDR3 is TGTGCCAGCAGCTTAGTCGGGACAGGGGGCACTGAAGCTTTCTTT. Translated: CASSLVGTGGTEAFF.

The rearrangement links TRBV5-1 to TRBJ1-1; D may be TRBD1 (5 bases). The V and J ends lost 1 base and 5 bases respectively, with 9 bases between them. Germline CDR1 and CDR2: SGHRS and YFSETQ. This CDR3 spans 13 amino acids. The CDR3 bases are TGCGCCAGCAGCTTGTACGGGGGAACTGAAGCTTTCTTT. This translates into CASSLYGGTEAFF.

The rearrangement joins TRBV15 to TRBJ1-4, with D possibly matching TRBD1 (5 bases). Germline CDR1 and CDR2: LNHNV and YYDKDF (reference sequence). The CDR3 sequence is 14 residues long. V lost 3 bases and J lost 1, with 6 bases in between. CDR3 protein: CATSRGGTNEKLFF. The CDR3 nucleotides read TGTGCCACCAGCAGGGGGGGAACTAATGAAAAACTGTTTTTT.

The CDR3 DNA reads TGTGCCAGTAGTATACAAACCGGGTCACTCGGCGGAGCTTTCTTT. Encoded protein: CASSIQTGSLGGAFF. V usage is TRBV19 and J usage is TRBJ1-1; D is uncertain. Germline lookup yields CDR1 LNHDA and CDR2 SQIVND (reference sequence). Trimming cost V 2 bases and J 10 bases, with 20 bases left between them. CDR3 length: 15 amino acids.